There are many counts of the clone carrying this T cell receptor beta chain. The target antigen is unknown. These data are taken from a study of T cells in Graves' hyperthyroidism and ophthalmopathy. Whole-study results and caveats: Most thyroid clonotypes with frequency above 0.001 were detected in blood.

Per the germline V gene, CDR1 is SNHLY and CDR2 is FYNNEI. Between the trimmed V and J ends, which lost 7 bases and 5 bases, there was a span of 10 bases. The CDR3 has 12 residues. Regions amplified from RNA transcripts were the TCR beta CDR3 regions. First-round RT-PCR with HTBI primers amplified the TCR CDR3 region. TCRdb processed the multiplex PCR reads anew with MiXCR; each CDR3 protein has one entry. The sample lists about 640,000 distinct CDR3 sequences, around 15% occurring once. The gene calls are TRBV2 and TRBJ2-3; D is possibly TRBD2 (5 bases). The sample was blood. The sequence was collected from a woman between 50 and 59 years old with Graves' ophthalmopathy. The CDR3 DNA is TGTGCCAGCAATAGGGAGAGAGATACGCAGTATTTT. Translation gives CASNRERDTQYF.